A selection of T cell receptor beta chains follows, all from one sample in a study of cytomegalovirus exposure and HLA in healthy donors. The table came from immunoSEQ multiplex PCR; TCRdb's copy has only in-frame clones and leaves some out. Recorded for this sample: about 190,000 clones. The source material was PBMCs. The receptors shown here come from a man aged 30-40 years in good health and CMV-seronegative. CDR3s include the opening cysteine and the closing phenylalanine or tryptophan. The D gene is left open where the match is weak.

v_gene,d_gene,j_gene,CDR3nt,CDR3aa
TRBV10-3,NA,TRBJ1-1,TGTGCCATCAAGGGGTCCAAGGGGAAAGTGAACACTGAAGCTTTCTTT,CAIKGSKGKVNTEAFF
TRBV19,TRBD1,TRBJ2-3,TGTGCCAGTAGTGTACAGGGGACCACAGATACGCAGTATTTT,CASSVQGTTDTQYF
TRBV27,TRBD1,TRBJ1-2,TGTGCCAGCAGTTCGACAGGGGACCATGGCTACACCTTC,CASSSTGDHGYTF
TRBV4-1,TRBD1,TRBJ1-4,TGCGCCAGCAGCCCGGAGATGGGACAGGGGGCAGATGAAAAACTGTTTTTT,CASSPEMGQGADEKLFF
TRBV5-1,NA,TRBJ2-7,TGCGCCAGCAGCTTGGTCGGCCAGGGGTTTTACGAGCAGTACTTC,CASSLVGQGFYEQYF
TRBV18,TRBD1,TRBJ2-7,TGTGCCAGCTCACCGGGACAGACCTACGAGCAGTACTTC,CASSPGQTYEQYF
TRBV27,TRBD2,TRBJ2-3,TGTGCCAGCCGTCGAAAATGGGGAGGGTCAGATACGCAGTATTTT,CASRRKWGGSDTQYF
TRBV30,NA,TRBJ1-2,TGTGCCTGGAACACTATAAACTATGGCTACACCTTC,CAWNTINYGYTF
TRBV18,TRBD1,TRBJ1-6,TGTGCCAGCACCCGGGACAGCCTAAATTCACCCCTCCACTTT,CASTRDSLNSPLHF
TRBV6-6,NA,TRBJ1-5,TGTGCCACCTCTACTGATAGCAATCAGCCCCAGCATTTT,CATSTDSNQPQHF
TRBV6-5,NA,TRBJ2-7,TGTGCCAGCATGGTGGGCAGGTCGTCCTACGAGCAGTACTTC,CASMVGRSSYEQYF
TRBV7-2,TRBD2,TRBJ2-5,TGTGCCAGCAGTCAAGGACTAGCACGAGAGACCCAGTACTTC,CASSQGLARETQYF
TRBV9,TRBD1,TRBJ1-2,TGTGCCAGCAGCTACCCAGGGGGCAACCGGCACACCTTC,CASSYPGGNRHTF
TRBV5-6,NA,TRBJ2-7,TGTGCCAGCAGCTCCGGGTCTTTGGAGTACGAGCAGTACTTC,CASSSGSLEYEQYF
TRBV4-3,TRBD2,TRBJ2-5,TGCGCCAGCAGCCGGGTTGGCGGGGGAGGACAAGAGACCCAGTACTTC,CASSRVGGGGQETQYF
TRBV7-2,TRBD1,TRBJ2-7,TGTGCCAGCAGCTCGACCGACAGGGGGTACGAGCAGTACTTC,CASSSTDRGYEQYF
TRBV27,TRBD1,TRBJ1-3,TGTGCCAGTGGTCAGGGGGCGGGTGGAAACACCATATATTTT,CASGQGAGGNTIYF
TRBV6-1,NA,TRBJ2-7,TGTGCCACGCAGTTGAGGAGGGATTCCTACGAGCAGTACTTC,CATQLRRDSYEQYF
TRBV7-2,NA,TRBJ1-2,TGTGCCAGCAGCTCATACAGGTCTGGCTACACCTTC,CASSSYRSGYTF
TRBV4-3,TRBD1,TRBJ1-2,TGCGCCAGCAGCCAAACCCAGGACAGGGGGGATCAGGACGGCTACACCTTC,CASSQTQDRGDQDGYTF
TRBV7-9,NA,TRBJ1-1,TGTGCCAGCAGCTTTGAGGGGGATACTGAAGCTTTCTTT,CASSFEGDTEAFF
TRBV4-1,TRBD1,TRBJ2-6,TGCGCCAGCAGCCAAAAGGGGGGCGGACAGGGGGTCTCTGGGGCCAACGTCCTGACTTTC,CASSQKGGGQGVSGANVLTF
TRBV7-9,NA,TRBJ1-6,TGTGCCAGCAGCTTTACGGACAGTCATTCACCCCTCCACTTT,CASSFTDSHSPLHF
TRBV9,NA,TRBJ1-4,TGTGCCAGCAGCGTAGGTGTGGCCTCTAATGAAAAACTGTTTTTT,CASSVGVASNEKLFF
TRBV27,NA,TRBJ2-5,TGTGCCAGCAGTTCCCAGAACCAAGAGACCCAGTACTTC,CASSSQNQETQYF
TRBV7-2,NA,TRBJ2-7,TGTGCCAGCAGCTTATGGGCCACAGGAGCTTCCTACGAGCAGTACTTC,CASSLWATGASYEQYF
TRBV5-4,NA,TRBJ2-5,TGTGCCAGCAGCTTGGGGGGGCACGAGACCCAGTACTTC,CASSLGGHETQYF
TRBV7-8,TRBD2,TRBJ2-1,TGTGCCAGCAGCTTAAGCACGGGGCGGGAGAGGGCGTTCAAGCAGTTCTTC,CASSLSTGRERAFKQFF
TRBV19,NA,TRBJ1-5,TGTGCCAGTAGTATACGGGAAGGATATCAGCCCCAGCATTTT,CASSIREGYQPQHF
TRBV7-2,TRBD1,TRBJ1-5,TGTGCCAGCAGCGCGGGACAGTATCAGCCCCAGCATTTT,CASSAGQYQPQHF
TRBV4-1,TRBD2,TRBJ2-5,TGCGCCAGCCGAGAAGGGACTAGCGGACAAGAGACCCAGTACTTC,CASREGTSGQETQYF
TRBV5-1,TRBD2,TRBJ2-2,TGCGCCAGCAGCTGGACTAGCGACAACACCGGGGAGCTGTTTTTT,CASSWTSDNTGELFF
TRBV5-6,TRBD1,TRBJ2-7,TGTGCCAGCAGCTTGGCCCCAGGGGGTCGGTACGAGCAGTACTTC,CASSLAPGGRYEQYF
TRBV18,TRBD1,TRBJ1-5,TGTGCCAGCTCCCTCGGACAGGGGGCTTGGCAGCCCCAGCATTTT,CASSLGQGAWQPQHF
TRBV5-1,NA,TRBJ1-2,TGCGCCAGCAGCTTGGGAGGCCGGACTGGACGATTCTATGGCTACACCTTC,CASSLGGRTGRFYGYTF
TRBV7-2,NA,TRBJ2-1,TGTGCCAGCAGCTTGTTACATGGGAGCGAAGAGCAGTTCTTC,CASSLLHGSEEQFF
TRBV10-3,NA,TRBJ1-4,TGTGCCATCAGTGAATCGGGGGAAGAAAAACTGTTTTTT,CAISESGEEKLFF
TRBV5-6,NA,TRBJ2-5,TGTGCCAGCAGCTGGGGCCCACAGGGAAGGGAGACCCAGTACTTC,CASSWGPQGRETQYF
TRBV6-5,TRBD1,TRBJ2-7,TGTGCCAGCAGTTCCCCAGGACAGGGTTTTATATACGAGCAGTACTTC,CASSSPGQGFIYEQYF
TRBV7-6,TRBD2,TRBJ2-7,TGTGCCAGCAGCTTCTTTAGCGGGGGGGAGCAGTACTTC,CASSFFSGGEQYF
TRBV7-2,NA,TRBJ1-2,TGTGCCAGCAGCCAACTTTTGGACATACCAACAGAGGGCTACACCTTC,CASSQLLDIPTEGYTF
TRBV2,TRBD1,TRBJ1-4,TGTGCCAGCAGTGAAAGACAGGGCCATGAAAAACTGTTTTTT,CASSERQGHEKLFF
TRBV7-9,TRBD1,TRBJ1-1,TGTGCCAGCAGCTCACAGGGGAGGATGAACACTGAAGCTTTCTTT,CASSSQGRMNTEAFF
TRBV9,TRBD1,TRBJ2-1,TGTGCCAGCAGCGTCGGGACAGGGGGCAATGAGCAGTTCTTC,CASSVGTGGNEQFF
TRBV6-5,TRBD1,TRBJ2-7,TGTGCCAGCAGTTACTCGGACAGGGGGCGCGAGCAGTACTTC,CASSYSDRGREQYF
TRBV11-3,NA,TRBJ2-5,TGTGCCAGCAGCTTAAACAGTCAAGAGACCCAGTACTTC,CASSLNSQETQYF
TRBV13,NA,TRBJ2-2,TGTGCCAGCAGCCCGACATACGACGGGACAAGAGACACCGGGGAGCTGTTTTTT,CASSPTYDGTRDTGELFF
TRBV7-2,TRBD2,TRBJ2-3,TGTGCCAGCAGGGAGGGGGTAGCGGGGACAGATACGCAGTATTTT,CASREGVAGTDTQYF
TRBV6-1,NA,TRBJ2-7,TGTGCCAGCAGTGAGTTTACTCTCTCCTACGAGCAGTACTTC,CASSEFTLSYEQYF
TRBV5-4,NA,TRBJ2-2,TGTGCCAGCAGCTCTGGCGGGAAAGGGACCGGGGAGCTGTTTTTT,CASSSGGKGTGELFF
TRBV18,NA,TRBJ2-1,TGTGCCAGCTCACCAACAGGTAACAATGAGCAGTTCTTC,CASSPTGNNEQFF
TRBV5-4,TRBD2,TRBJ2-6,TGTGCCAGCAGCCCGGGGGGGAACTCTGGGGCCAACGTCCTGACTTTC,CASSPGGNSGANVLTF
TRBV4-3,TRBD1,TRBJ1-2,TGCGCCAGCAGCCAGAGCCGACAGGGGGCGGGCTATGGCTACACCTTC,CASSQSRQGAGYGYTF
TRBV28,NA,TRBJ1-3,TGTGCCAGCAGGATCGGTGGGGCACTCTCTGGAAACACCATATATTTT,CASRIGGALSGNTIYF
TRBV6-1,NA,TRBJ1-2,TGTGCCAGCAGTGAATTTCGGACAGCCTATGGCTACACCTTC,CASSEFRTAYGYTF
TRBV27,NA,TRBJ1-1,TGTGCCAGCAGTCCCAGAGGAACGAACACTGAAGCTTTCTTT,CASSPRGTNTEAFF
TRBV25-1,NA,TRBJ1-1,TGTGCCAGCAGACAGGGCGCGACTGAAGCTTTCTTT,CASRQGATEAFF
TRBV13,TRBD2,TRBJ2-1,TGTGCCAGCAGCTTAGGCCCTTTACTAGCGGGTGAGCAGTTCTTC,CASSLGPLLAGEQFF